These 8 T cell receptor beta chains came from one sample sequenced in a study of T cell repertoires in cytomegalovirus infection. A single record per CDR3 protein comes from TCRdb applying MiXCR to the reads. The sample includes around 300,000 distinct CDR3 sequences, 8% to 9.5% of them seen just once. Sequencing used PBMCs. These receptors originate from a human donor in good health (CMV status not recorded). Some clones in this sample may be carry-over from other donors' samples.

This clonotype was counted at least ten times. The chain combines TRBV7-9 with TRBJ1-1; the D is unclear. Trimming stripped 1 base from V and 5 bases from J, with 14 bases between. The CDR3 is 15 amino acids. Germline lookup yields CDR1 SEHNR and CDR2 FQNEAQ (reference sequence). The CDR3: CASSLVLAGWTEAFF. The CDR3 DNA reads TGTGCCAGCAGCTTAGTATTAGCGGGTTGGACTGAAGCTTTCTTT. Based on the CDR3 plus reference TRBV7-9 and TRBJ1-1, the full variable domain is DTGVSQNPRHKITKRGQNVTFRCDPISEHNRLYWYRQTLGQGPEFLTYFQNEAQLEKSRLLSDRFSAERPKGSFSTLEIQRTEQGDSAMYLCASSLVLAGWTEAFFGQGTRLTVV.

This clonotype was observed a few times. The V and J genes are TRBV30 and TRBJ2-1, with D tentatively TRBD2 (5 bases). CDR3 length: 13 residues. Germline lookup yields CDR1 GTSNPN and CDR2 SVGIG (reference sequence). Deletions cut 4 bases from V and 3 bases from J, with 10 bases between. For the CDR3, the DNA is TGTGCCTGGAACGGGGAGATCTACAATGAGCAGTTCTTC. This translates into CAWNGEIYNEQFF.

In its sample, this clonotype was seen a few times. The rearrangement links TRBV20-1 to TRBJ2-3; a weak D match, TRBD1 (6 bases). The CDR3 spans 15 residues. CDR1 is DFQATT, CDR2 SNEGSKA, per germline (reference sequence). With 5 bases removed from V and 5 bases from J, the gap between germline ends came to 20 bases. The CDR3 loop reads CSASRVGAVGDTQYF. CDR3 nucleotides: TGCAGTGCTTCCAGAGTGGGGGCGGTCGGAGATACGCAGTATTTT.

This clonotype showed up many times. This chain joins TRBV25-1 and TRBJ2-5; D call uncertain. The V and J ends lost 5 bases and 1 base respectively, with 8 bases between them. The V gene's germline CDR1 is MGHDK and CDR2 SYGVNS. This CDR3 region has 13 residues. The CDR3 DNA sequence: TGTGCCAGCAGTCAGGTGCCCCAAGAGACCCAGTACTTC. Its protein product is CASSQVPQETQYF.

Only a few counts were recorded for this clonotype. The rearrangement joins TRBV6-5 to TRBJ1-2; D is possibly TRBD1 (5 bases). Germline V gene lookup returns CDR1 MNHEY and CDR2 SVGAGI. The CDR3 loop spans 14 amino acids. Trimming left V 0 bases short and J 8 bases short, with 13 bases between. CDR3 sequence reads: CASSYSEGTAGYTF. In nucleotides, the CDR3 is TGTGCCAGCAGTTACTCGGAGGGGACGGCCGGCTACACCTTC.

In its sample, this clonotype was seen many times. The V call is TRBV7-2, the J call TRBJ2-3; D unresolved. Trimming took 3 bases from V and 6 from J, leaving 10 bases between them. The germline gives CDR1 SGHTA, CDR2 FQGNSA. This CDR3 is 13 amino acids long. The CDR3 spells CASSFPPSDTQYF. For the CDR3, the DNA is TGTGCCAGCAGCTTCCCTCCCTCGGATACGCAGTATTTT.

The chain carries TRBV6-2 or TRBV6-3 and TRBJ2-2; D unclear. Germline assignment: CDR1 MNHEY and CDR2 SVGEGT. CDR3 length: 12 residues. V dropped 7 bases and J dropped 5 bases, with 8 bases sitting between them. CDR3 coding DNA: TGTGCCAGCACTTTTTCGACCGGGGAGCTGTTTTTT. Protein sequence: CASTFSTGELFF.

V and J are TRBV6-6 and TRBJ1-3, with D tentatively TRBD1 (5 bases). This CDR3 is 16 amino acids long. V gave up 4 bases and J gave up 11 bases, with 24 bases separating them. The V gene's germline CDR1 is MNHNY and CDR2 SVGAGI (reference sequence). CDR3 protein: CASSSPVSGKVSAIYF. CDR3 sequence (DNA): TGTGCCAGCAGTTCCCCCGTGTCAGGGAAGGTCTCCGCCATATATTTT.